This TCR beta chain is from a study of ipilimumab plus nivolumab after autologous stem cell transplantation. Study summary: Typical patient got a handful of ipilimumab doses and seven to nine nivolumab doses (median). Both relapsed and primary refractory DLBCL were included.

CDR1 and CDR2 from the germline V gene are SGHRS and YFSETQ. Trimming left V 4 bases short and J 3 bases short, with 17 bases between. This CDR3 is 16 amino acids long. Checkpoint therapy with ipilimumab 1 mg/kg began 14 to 28 days after transplant. Patients got 3 mg/kg IV nivolumab weeks 1, 4, 7, 10, then biweekly through week 26. Produced via immunoSEQ multiplex PCR; TCRdb's table is partial and in-frame only. The data contain fewer than 30,000 clones, about 86% of them singletons. Sequencing used PBMCs, obtained in a trial of ipilimumab plus nivolumab as post-transplant consolidation. The sequence came from a male donor with diffuse large B-cell lymphoma. The V call is TRBV5-1, the J call TRBJ2-1, with D perhaps TRBD2 (7 bases). The CDR3 DNA follows: TGCGCCAGCAGCCCAAACACCGGGGGGCTCTACAATGAGCAGTTCTTC. Its translation is CASSPNTGGLYNEQFF.